The rows below give T cell receptor beta chains drawn from one sample of a study of blood T cell repertoires in COVID-19. Measured with immunoSEQ multiplex PCR; TCRdb has only the in-frame clones, and not every one. The sample holds tens of thousands of clones, roughly nine tenths seen once. The sequencing sample was made of peripheral blood. Receptors originate from a man in his 60s with acute or convalescent COVID-19. Each CDR3 is given with its conserved first and last residue. Each record gives: V gene, D gene, J gene, CDR3 DNA, CDR3 protein. A D gene is named only where the DNA matches it firmly.

>TRBV29-1|NA|TRBJ1-5
TGCAGCGTTAAACAGTTGAATCAGCCCCAGCATTTT
CSVKQLNQPQHF
>TRBV7-9|NA|TRBJ2-6
TGTGCCAGCAGCCCACAGCTAGGGGCTGGGGCCAACGTCCTGACTTTC
CASSPQLGAGANVLTF
>TRBV11-2|NA|TRBJ1-1
TGTGCCAGCAGCTTAGGGACACCCCTTGAGGTCACTGAAGCTTTCTTT
CASSLGTPLEVTEAFF
>TRBV5-1|NA|TRBJ1-1
TGCGCCAGCAGCTTGGGGAATACAGCGGTTGAAGCTTTCTTT
CASSLGNTAVEAFF
>TRBV7-9|TRBD1|TRBJ1-1
TGTGCCAGCAGCCGAAGACAGGGCGACACTGAAGCTTTCTTT
CASSRRQGDTEAFF
>TRBV30|NA|TRBJ1-1
TGTGCCTGGAGTGTCCCGGACAGACAGAACACTGAAGCTTTCTTT
CAWSVPDRQNTEAFF
>TRBV10-3|NA|TRBJ2-5
TGTGCCATCAGTGTCGGAGGAAACCAAGAGGCCCAGTACTTC
CAISVGGNQEAQYF
>TRBV7-6|NA|TRBJ2-7
TGTGCCAGCAGCTTATCGTCCTACGAGCAGTACTTC
CASSLSSYEQYF
>TRBV5-1|NA|TRBJ1-5
TGCGCCAGCAGCTTGGTGGCAGGGGTCAATCAGCCCCAGCATTTT
CASSLVAGVNQPQHF
>TRBV24-1|TRBD1|TRBJ2-5
TGTGCCACCAGTGACTCGCCGGGACAGGGAACCCAGTACTTC
CATSDSPGQGTQYF